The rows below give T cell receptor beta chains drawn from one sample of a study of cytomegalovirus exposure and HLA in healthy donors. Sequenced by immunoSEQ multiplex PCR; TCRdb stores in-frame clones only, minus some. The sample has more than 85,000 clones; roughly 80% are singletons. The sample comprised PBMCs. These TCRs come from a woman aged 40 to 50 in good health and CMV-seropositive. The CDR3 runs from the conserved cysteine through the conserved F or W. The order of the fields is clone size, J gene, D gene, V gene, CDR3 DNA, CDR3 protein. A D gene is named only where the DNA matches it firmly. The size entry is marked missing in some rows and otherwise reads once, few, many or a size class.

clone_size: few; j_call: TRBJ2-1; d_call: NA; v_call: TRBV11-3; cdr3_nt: TGTGCCAGCAGGGAGGTTGTAGCAGAGTCCTACAATGAGCAGTTCTTC; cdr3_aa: CASREVVAESYNEQFF
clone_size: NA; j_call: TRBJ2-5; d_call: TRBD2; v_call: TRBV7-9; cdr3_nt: TGTTCCAGCAGCTTCTTAGCGGGAGGAGGGGAGACCCAGTACTTC; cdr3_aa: CSSSFLAGGGETQYF
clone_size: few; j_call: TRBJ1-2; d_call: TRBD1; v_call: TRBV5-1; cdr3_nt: TGCGCCAGCAGCCTGAGAGGGGGCGGAGGCTACACCTTC; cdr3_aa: CASSLRGGGGYTF
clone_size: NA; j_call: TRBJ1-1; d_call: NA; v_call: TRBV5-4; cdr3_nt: TGTGCCAGCAGCTTCTCAAGAGTATCCAGGGTACCTTTCTTT; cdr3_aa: CASSFSRVSRVPFF
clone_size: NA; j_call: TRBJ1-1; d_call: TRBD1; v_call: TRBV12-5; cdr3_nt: TGTGCTAGTGGTTTGGACTCCGCGGGACAGTTCATGAACACTGAAGCTTTCTTT; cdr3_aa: CASGLDSAGQFMNTEAFF
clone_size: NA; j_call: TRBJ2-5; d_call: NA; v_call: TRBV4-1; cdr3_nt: TGCGCCAGCAGCCTCGGGCAGGGGGGCCAAGAGACCCAGTACTTC; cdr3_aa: CASSLGQGGQETQYF
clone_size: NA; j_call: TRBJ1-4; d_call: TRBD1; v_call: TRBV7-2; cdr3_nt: TGTGCCAGCAGCGAAGGACAGGATGAAAAACTGTTTTTT; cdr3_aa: CASSEGQDEKLFF
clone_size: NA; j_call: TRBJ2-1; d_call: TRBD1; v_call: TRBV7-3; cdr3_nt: TGTGCCAGCAGTCCTGACAGGGGCTCCTACAATGAGCAGTTCTTC; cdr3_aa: CASSPDRGSYNEQFF
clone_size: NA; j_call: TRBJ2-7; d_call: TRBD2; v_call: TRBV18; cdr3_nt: TGTGCCAGCTCACCCGCTAGCGGGATAATGCAGCAGTACTTC; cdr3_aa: CASSPASGIMQQYF
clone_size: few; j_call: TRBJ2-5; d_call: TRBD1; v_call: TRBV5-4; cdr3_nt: TGTGCCAGCAGCCCGGAACAGGGGCGAGCCGGTACCCAGTACTTC; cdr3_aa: CASSPEQGRAGTQYF